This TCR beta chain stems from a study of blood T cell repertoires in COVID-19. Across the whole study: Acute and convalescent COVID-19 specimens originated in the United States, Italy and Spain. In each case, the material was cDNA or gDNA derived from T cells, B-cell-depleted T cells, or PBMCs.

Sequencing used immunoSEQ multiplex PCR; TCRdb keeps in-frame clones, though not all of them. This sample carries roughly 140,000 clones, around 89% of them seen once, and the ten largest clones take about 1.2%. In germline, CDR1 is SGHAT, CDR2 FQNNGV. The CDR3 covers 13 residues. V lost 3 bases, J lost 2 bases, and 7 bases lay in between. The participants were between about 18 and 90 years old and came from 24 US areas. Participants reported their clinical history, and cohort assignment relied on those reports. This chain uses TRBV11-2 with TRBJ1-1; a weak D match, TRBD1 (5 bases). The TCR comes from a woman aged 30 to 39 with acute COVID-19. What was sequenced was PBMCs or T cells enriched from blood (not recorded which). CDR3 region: CASSFQGNTEAFF. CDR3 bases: TGTGCCAGCAGCTTCCAGGGAAACACTGAAGCTTTCTTT.